This section outlines one TCR beta chain sequence together with its context. Libraries were prepared by immunoSEQ multiplex PCR; TCRdb keeps only in-frame clonotypes and omits some of them. The profile shows tens of thousands of clones, approximately 90% of them singletons. This sample was taken from a study of T cell changes during pregnancy in multiple sclerosis. Per germline, CDR1 MNHNY and CDR2 SVGAGI (reference sequence). The CDR3 length is 15 residues. The V end lost 5 bases, the J end lost 1 base, and 15 bases lay between the germline ends. The chain carries TRBV6-6 and TRBJ2-7; TRBD2 is a possible D gene (6 bases). This TCR came from a female donor with multiple sclerosis, enrolled in a pregnancy study. Sequencing was performed on peripheral blood, taken in the third trimester of pregnancy. The CDR3 DNA reads TGTGCCAGCAGTACCGTCGGGGGTTGGTCCTACGAGCAGTACTTC. Its protein product is CASSTVGGWSYEQYF.